The 18 T cell receptor beta chains below were found in one sample sequenced in a study of T cell changes during pregnancy in multiple sclerosis. Profiling relied on immunoSEQ multiplex PCR, and the TCRdb table lists in-frame clones only, not all of them. The data contain approximately 42,000 clones, less than 90% of them singletons. The sample in question was CD4+ T cells from peripheral blood mononuclear cells, obtained before pregnancy. The receptors shown here come from a female donor with multiple sclerosis, enrolled in a pregnancy study.

V is TRBV7-2 and J is TRBJ2-4; TRBD2 matches at 13 bases. Germline V gene lookup returns CDR1 SGHTA and CDR2 FQGNSA. V shed 4 bases and J 8 bases; nucleotides not matched to a gene: 8. This CDR3 contains 16 residues. CDR3 sequence reads: CASSSGTSGTGYIQYF. In nucleotides, the CDR3 is TGTGCCAGCAGCTCCGGGACTAGCGGGACGGGTTACATTCAGTACTTC. Variable domain in full (rest from reference TRBV7-2 and TRBJ2-4): GAGVSQSPSNKVTEKGKDVELRCDPISGHTALYWYRQSLGQGLEFLIYFQGNSAPDKSGLPSDRFSAERTGGSVSTLTIQRTQQEDSAVYLCASSSGTSGTGYIQYFGAGTRLSVL.

The CDR3 nucleotides read TGTGCCAGCAGACCGAGGGCCTCGACCAGCTCTGGAAACACCATATATTTT. Protein: CASRPRASTSSGNTIYF. The rearrangement uses TRBV27 and TRBJ1-3; D gene unclear. Trimming removed 6 bases from V and 0 bases from J, with 18 bases in between. From germline, CDR1 is MNHEY and CDR2 SMNVEV (reference sequence). The CDR3 runs 17 residues.

The chain combines TRBV29-1 with TRBJ2-5, with TRBD1 identical over 7 bases. Germline lookup yields CDR1 SQVTM and CDR2 ANQGSEA. CDR3 length: 11 residues. V shed 8 bases, J shed 5 bases, and the junction held 5 bases outside the gene matches. In DNA, the CDR3 is TGCAGCTACAGACAGGGCGAGACCCAGTACTTC. Translating gives CSYRQGETQYF.

This chain uses TRBV5-6 with TRBJ1-1, with TRBD1 as a possible D gene (6 bases). V dropped 3 bases and J dropped 5 bases, with 17 bases sitting between them. Per germline, CDR1 SGHDT and CDR2 YYEEEE. The CDR3 sequence is 15 residues long. The CDR3 protein is CASSWGRGTGTEAFF. The CDR3, as DNA: TGTGCCAGCAGCTGGGGGAGGGGGACGGGGACTGAAGCTTTCTTT.

The chain links TRBV7-8 to TRBJ2-5; 9 bases agree with TRBD1. The V gene's germline CDR1 is SGHVS and CDR2 FQNEAQ. With 4 bases clipped from V and 5 bases from J, the junction kept 2 bases outside the gene matches. This CDR3 comprises 13 residues. In DNA, the CDR3 is TGTGCCAGCAGCTGGGACAGGGAGGAGACCCAGTACTTC. This translates into CASSWDREETQYF.

This sequence joins TRBV5-1 and TRBJ1-4; 8 bases align to TRBD1. Trimming removed 4 bases from V and 2 bases from J; junction bases left unmatched: 4. The CDR3 is 15 residues long. Germline CDR1 is SGHRS and CDR2 is YFSETQ. In nucleotides, the CDR3 is TGCGCCAGCAGCCGGCAGGGGGCGACTAATGAAAAACTGTTTTTT. Translated: CASSRQGATNEKLFF.

The chain links TRBV7-8 to TRBJ1-1; 8 positions match TRBD1. This CDR3 is built from 14 residues. Germline V gene sequence: CDR1 SGHVS, CDR2 FQNEAQ. Trimming at V came to 3 bases and at J to 5 bases, leaving 5 bases not matched to a gene. In DNA form, the CDR3 reads TGTGCCAGCAGCTTGGTTAGGACAGGGACTGAAGCTTTCTTT. It is translated as CASSLVRTGTEAFF.

This clone has just a few counts. V gene TRBV18 combines with J gene TRBJ2-6; tentatively, D is TRBD2 (6 bases). Trimming removed 3 bases from V and 0 bases from J, with 15 bases in between. The CDR3 extends over 18 amino acids. Looked up from germline, CDR1 is KGHSH and CDR2 is LQKENI. Here the CDR3 reads CASSPPGLQVSGANVLTF. The CDR3 DNA is TGTGCCAGCTCACCTCCGGGACTTCAGGTCTCTGGGGCCAACGTCCTGACTTTC.

This chain links TRBV2 with TRBJ2-3; 7 nucleotides agree with TRBD1. Germline V gene data show CDR1 as SNHLY and CDR2 as FYNNEI. With V trimmed by 6 bases and J by 0 bases, 3 bases remained unmatched. This CDR3 is 14 amino acids long. This CDR3 reads CASRGTASTDTQYF. CDR3 coding DNA: TGTGCCAGCAGGGGGACAGCTAGCACAGATACGCAGTATTTT.

The genes are TRBV5-1 and TRBJ1-2, with TRBD1 matching over 8 bases. V shed 2 bases, J shed 10 bases, and the junction held 4 bases outside the gene matches. Germline CDR1 is SGHRS and CDR2 is YFSETQ. The CDR3 has 12 amino acids. The CDR3 DNA reads TGCGCCAGCAGCTTCGGACAGGGTAACTACACCTTC. This codes for CASSFGQGNYTF.

The chain combines TRBV11-2 with TRBJ1-3; 7 bases match TRBD1. Germline values: CDR1 SGHAT, CDR2 FQNNGV. The CDR3 length is 14 residues. V shed 5 bases, J shed 1 base, and the junction held 2 bases outside the gene matches. CDR3 residues: CASSIQGSGNTIYF. Here the CDR3 DNA reads TGTGCCAGCAGCATACAGGGGTCTGGAAACACCATATATTTT.

The chain uses TRBV29-1 and TRBJ1-1; the D is unclear. The CDR3 runs 15 residues. Per germline, CDR1 SQVTM and CDR2 ANQGSEA. The V gene lost 4 bases and the J gene lost 3 bases, with 18 bases spanning the gap. The DNA of the CDR3 is TGCAGCGTTGGTTCCTACTTCTGGGGAGACACTGAAGCTTTCTTT. Protein: CSVGSYFWGDTEAFF.

The rearrangement uses TRBV12-5 and TRBJ2-7; the D gene is possibly TRBD2 (5 bases). Germline V gene data show CDR1 as LGHNT and CDR2 as FRNRAP. Between the trimmed V and J ends, which lost 3 bases and 3 bases, there was a span of 12 bases. This CDR3 comprises 14 residues. CDR3 sequence (DNA): TGTGCTAGTGGTTTTTCAACGGCGGGCTACGAGCAGTACTTC. Translated: CASGFSTAGYEQYF.

This chain connects TRBV6-1 to TRBJ2-3; TRBD2 might be the D (6 bases). The V end lost 4 bases, the J end lost 11 bases, and 22 bases lay between the germline ends. From germline, CDR1 is MNHNS and CDR2 SASEGT. The CDR3 sequence is 15 residues long. CDR3 coding DNA: TGTGCCAGCAGTGCTCCGGGACTCATATCCAAACTGCAGTATTTT. This sequence encodes CASSAPGLISKLQYF.

Worth noting for this clone: Additional DNA sequences in this sample encode the identical CDR3. The rearrangement uses TRBV5-4 and TRBJ2-7, with 7 bases aligning to TRBD2. Germline V CDR1 and CDR2: SGHNT, YYREEE (reference sequence). The CDR3 covers 14 residues. Losses at the gene ends were 4 bases for V and 1 base for J; bases not matched to a gene: 5. The CDR3 is CASSPTSDSYEQYF. The DNA for the CDR3 is TGTGCCAGCAGCCCAACTAGCGATTCCTACGAGCAGTACTTC.

The chain combines TRBV7-9 with TRBJ1-1; tentative D call: TRBD1 (5 bases). CDR1 and CDR2 (germline): SEHNR, FQNEAQ (reference sequence). This CDR3 has 13 amino acids. Trimming stripped 9 bases from V and 4 bases from J, with 15 bases between. As DNA, the CDR3 is TGTGCCAGTGCCCGGGGGGGTCTCACTGAAGCTTTCTTT. Translating it yields CASARGGLTEAFF.

This clone has just a few counts. This chain links TRBV10-3 with TRBJ2-7; 7 positions match TRBD1. This CDR3 comprises 14 residues. The junction had 13 bases not matched to a gene; V was cut back by 10 bases and J by 4 bases. CDR1 ENHRY and CDR2 SYGVKD come from the germline V gene. As DNA, the CDR3 is TGTGCCAACAGCCCTCAGGGGGAACCTTACGAGCAGTACTTC. Amino acid sequence: CANSPQGEPYEQYF.

By share of the sample, this clone is medium-sized (0.01 to 0.1%). This sample also contains other DNA sequences that code for the same CDR3. The rearrangement uses TRBV29-1 and TRBJ1-5, with 7 positions matching TRBD1. The length of the CDR3 is 13 residues. Germline CDR1 reads SQVTM; CDR2 reads ANQGSEA. With 6 bases clipped from V and 4 bases from J, the junction kept 6 bases outside the gene matches. The CDR3 sequence is CSVAGTDNQPQHF. In DNA, the CDR3 is TGCAGCGTCGCCGGGACAGATAATCAGCCCCAGCATTTT.